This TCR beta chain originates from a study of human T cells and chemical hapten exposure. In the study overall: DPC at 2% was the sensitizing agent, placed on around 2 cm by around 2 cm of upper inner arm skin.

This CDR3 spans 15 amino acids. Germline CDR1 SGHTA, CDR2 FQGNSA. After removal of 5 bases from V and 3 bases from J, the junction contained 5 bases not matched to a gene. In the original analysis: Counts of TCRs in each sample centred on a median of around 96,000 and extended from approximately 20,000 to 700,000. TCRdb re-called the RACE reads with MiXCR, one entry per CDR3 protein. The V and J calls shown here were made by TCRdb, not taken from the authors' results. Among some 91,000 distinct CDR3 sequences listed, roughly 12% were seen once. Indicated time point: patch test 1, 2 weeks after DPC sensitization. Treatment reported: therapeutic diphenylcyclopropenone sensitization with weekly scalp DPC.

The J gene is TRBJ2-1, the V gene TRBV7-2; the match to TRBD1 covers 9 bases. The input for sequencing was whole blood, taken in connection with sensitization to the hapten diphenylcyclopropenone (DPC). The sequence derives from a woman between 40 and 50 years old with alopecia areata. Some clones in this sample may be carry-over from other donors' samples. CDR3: CASSRTGESYNEQFF. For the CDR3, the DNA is TGTGCCAGCAGCAGGACAGGGGAAAGCTACAATGAGCAGTTCTTC.